A selection of T cell receptor beta chains follows, all from one sample in a study of technical replicates of blood from a few donors. Generated by immunoSEQ multiplex PCR, the TCRdb table keeps only in-frame clones and is missing some. The table has 55,000 to 80,000 clones, 85% to 90% seen once. Sequenced: PBMCs. The receptors shown here come from a human donor in good health. Some clones in this sample may be carry-over from other donors' samples. Each CDR3 is given with its conserved first and last residue. D genes are given only for firm matches. Clone size is stated in some rows and not others, as once, few, many or a class when expanded.

TRBJ2-1,TRBD2,NA,TRBV29-1,TGCAGCGTTGTCCCCTTCGGGACTAGCATCAACAATGAGCAGTTCTTC,CSVVPFGTSINNEQFF
TRBJ1-2,TRBD1,NA,TRBV2,TGTGCCAGCAGTGAGGACAGGACCCATGGCTACACCTTC,CASSEDRTHGYTF
TRBJ2-7,NA,NA,TRBV2,TGTGCCAGCAGAAGCCAGGGAAGAAGTTACGAGCAGTACTTC,CASRSQGRSYEQYF
TRBJ2-7,TRBD2,NA,TRBV7-3,TGTGCCAGCAGCTTATTCGGGGGGTCCTACGAGCAGTACTTC,CASSLFGGSYEQYF
TRBJ2-7,NA,once,TRBV15,TGTGCCACCAGCGGCCGAGGGAACTACGAGCAGTACTTC,CATSGRGNYEQYF
TRBJ2-2,TRBD2,NA,TRBV29-1,TGCAGCGCTAGCGGACCGTCGAACACCGGGGAGCTGTTTTTT,CSASGPSNTGELFF
TRBJ2-2,NA,NA,TRBV2,TGTGCCACCAGAGATCAAAGGGGCGGGGAGCTGTTTTTT,CATRDQRGGELFF
TRBJ2-3,TRBD2,once,TRBV6-8,TGTGCCAGCAGTCAACACCGGACTAGCGGGGCGACAGATACGCAGTATTTT,CASSQHRTSGATDTQYF
TRBJ1-5,NA,few,TRBV5-8,TGTGCCAGCAGCTTGGTACAGGGCCGTCAGCCCCAGCATTTT,CASSLVQGRQPQHF
TRBJ1-3,NA,NA,TRBV25-1,TGTGCCAGCGCTTCAGCTGGAAACACCATATATTTT,CASASAGNTIYF
TRBJ1-2,TRBD1,NA,TRBV28,TGTGCCAGCAGTTCCGGGACAGGGGCCTATGGCTACACCTTC,CASSSGTGAYGYTF
TRBJ2-1,TRBD2,NA,TRBV25-1,TGTGCCAGCAGTGGAGCGGGGGGAAACAATGAGCAGTTCTTC,CASSGAGGNNEQFF
TRBJ1-6,TRBD1,NA,TRBV7-9,TGTGCCAGCAGCCTTACAGGGGGCGGTTCACCCCTCCACTTT,CASSLTGGGSPLHF
TRBJ2-1,TRBD2,NA,TRBV4-2,TGTGCCAGCAGCCAGAGACTAGCGGGAGTCCATGAGCAGTTCTTC,CASSQRLAGVHEQFF
TRBJ2-1,TRBD2,once,TRBV4-3,TGCGCCAGCAGCCCCGGGAGGACCTACAATGAGCAGTTCTTC,CASSPGRTYNEQFF
TRBJ2-7,NA,NA,TRBV5-1,TGCGCCAGCAGCCTCATTAACGGGATCGGCCACGAGCAGTACTTC,CASSLINGIGHEQYF
TRBJ1-1,NA,NA,TRBV7-9,TGTGCCAGCAGCCTCGCCGGGACTCCGTACACTGAAGCTTTCTTT,CASSLAGTPYTEAFF
TRBJ1-1,NA,NA,TRBV7-8,TGTGCCAGCAGCTTAGACAGCAACCAAAACGAAGCTTTCTTT,CASSLDSNQNEAFF